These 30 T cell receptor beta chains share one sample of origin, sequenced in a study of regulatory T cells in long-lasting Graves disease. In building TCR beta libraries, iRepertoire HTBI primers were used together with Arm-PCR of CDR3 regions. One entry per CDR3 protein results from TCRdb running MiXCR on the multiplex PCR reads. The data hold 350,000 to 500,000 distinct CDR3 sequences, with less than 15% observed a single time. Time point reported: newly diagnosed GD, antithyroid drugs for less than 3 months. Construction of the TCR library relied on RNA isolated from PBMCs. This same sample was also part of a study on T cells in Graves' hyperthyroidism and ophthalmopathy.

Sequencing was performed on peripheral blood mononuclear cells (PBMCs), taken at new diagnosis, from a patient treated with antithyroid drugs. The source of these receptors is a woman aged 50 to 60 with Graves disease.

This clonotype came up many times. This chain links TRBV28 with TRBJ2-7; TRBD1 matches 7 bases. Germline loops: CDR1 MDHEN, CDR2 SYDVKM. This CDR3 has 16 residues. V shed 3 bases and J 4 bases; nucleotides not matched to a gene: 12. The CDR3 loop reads CASSFKFGDRDYEQYF. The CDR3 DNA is TGTGCCAGCAGTTTCAAATTTGGAGACAGGGATTACGAGCAGTACTTC. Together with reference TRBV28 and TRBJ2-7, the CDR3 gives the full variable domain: DVKVTQSSRYLVKRTGEKVFLECVQDMDHENMFWYRQDPGLGLRLIYFSYDVKMKEKGDIPEGYSVSREKKERFSLILESASTNQTSMYLCASSFKFGDRDYEQYFGPGTRLTVT.

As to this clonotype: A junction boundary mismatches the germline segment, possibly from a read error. CDR3: CVSSDSGTAKETQYF. The CDR3 DNA reads TGTGTCAGTAGTGACTCCGGGACAGCAAAAGAGACCCAGTACTTC. The chain carries TRBV19 and TRBJ2-5; 7 bases agree with TRBD1. CDR1 is LNHDA, CDR2 SQIVND, per germline (reference sequence). The CDR3 spans 15 residues.

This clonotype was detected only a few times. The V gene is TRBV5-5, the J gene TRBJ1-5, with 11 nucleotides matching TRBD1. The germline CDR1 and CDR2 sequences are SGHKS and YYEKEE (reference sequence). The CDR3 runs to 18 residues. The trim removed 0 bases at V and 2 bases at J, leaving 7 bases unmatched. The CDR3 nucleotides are TGTGCCAGCAGCTTGGGGACAGGGGGCCAGTGGGGCAATCAGCCCCAGCATTTT. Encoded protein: CASSLGTGGQWGNQPQHF.

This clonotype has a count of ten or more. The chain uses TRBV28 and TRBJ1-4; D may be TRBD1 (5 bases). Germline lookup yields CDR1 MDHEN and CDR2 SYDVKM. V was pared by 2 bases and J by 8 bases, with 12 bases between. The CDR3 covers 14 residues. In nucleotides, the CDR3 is TGTGCCAGCAGTTTACGGGGGGTCGGGGAAAAACTGTTTTTT. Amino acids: CASSLRGVGEKLFF.

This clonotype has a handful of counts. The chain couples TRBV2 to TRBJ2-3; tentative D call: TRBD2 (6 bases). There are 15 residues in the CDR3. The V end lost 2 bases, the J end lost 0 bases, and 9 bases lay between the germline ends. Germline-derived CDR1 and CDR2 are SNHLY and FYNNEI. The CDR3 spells CASSETSWSTDTQYF. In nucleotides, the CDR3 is TGTGCCAGCAGTGAAACTAGCTGGAGCACAGATACGCAGTATTTT.

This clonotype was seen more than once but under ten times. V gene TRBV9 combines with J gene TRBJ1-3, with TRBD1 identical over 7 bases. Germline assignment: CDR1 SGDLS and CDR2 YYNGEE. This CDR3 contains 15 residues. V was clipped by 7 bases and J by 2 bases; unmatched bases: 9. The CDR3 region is CASGGTGVPGNTIYF. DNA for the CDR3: TGTGCCAGCGGAGGTACAGGGGTGCCTGGAAACACCATATATTTT. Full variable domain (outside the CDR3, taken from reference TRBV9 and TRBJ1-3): DSGVTQTPKHLITATGQRVTLRCSPRSGDLSVYWYQQSLDQGLQFLIQYYNGEERAKGNILERFSAQQFPDLHSELNLSSLELGDSALYFCASGGTGVPGNTIYFGEGSWLTVV.

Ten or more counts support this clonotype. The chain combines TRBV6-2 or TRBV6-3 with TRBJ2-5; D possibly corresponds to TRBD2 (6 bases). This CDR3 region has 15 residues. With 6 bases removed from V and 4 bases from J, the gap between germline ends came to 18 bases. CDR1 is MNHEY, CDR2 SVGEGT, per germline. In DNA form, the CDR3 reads TGTGCCAGCAGCCTTTTTGGGGGGAAGGGAGAGACCCAGTACTTC. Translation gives CASSLFGGKGETQYF.

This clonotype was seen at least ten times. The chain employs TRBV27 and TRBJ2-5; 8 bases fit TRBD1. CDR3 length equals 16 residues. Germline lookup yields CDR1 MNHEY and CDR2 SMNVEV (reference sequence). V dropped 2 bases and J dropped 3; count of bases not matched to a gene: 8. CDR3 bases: TGTGCCAGCAGTTTAGGGACAGGACCCGGGAAAGAGACCCAGTACTTC. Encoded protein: CASSLGTGPGKETQYF.

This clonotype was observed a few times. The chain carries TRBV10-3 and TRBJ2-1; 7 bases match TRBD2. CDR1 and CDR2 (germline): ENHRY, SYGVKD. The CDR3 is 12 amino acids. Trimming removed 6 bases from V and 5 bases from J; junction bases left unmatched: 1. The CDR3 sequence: CAIRLADNEQFF. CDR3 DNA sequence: TGTGCCATCAGGCTAGCGGACAATGAGCAGTTCTTC.

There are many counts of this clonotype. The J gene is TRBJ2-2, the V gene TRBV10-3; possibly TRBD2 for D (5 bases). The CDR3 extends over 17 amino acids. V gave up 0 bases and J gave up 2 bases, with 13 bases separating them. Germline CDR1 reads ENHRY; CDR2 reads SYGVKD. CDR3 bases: TGTGCCATCAGTGAGTCGTCGAGGGAAGGTAACACCGGGGAGCTGTTTTTT. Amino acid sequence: CAISESSREGNTGELFF.

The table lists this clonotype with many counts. The DNA of the CDR3 is TGTGCCAGCAGTTTATCGATTCACCCCGGAGCGGTCAAAAACATTCAGTACTTC. It encodes CASSLSIHPGAVKNIQYF. The chain links TRBV27 to TRBJ2-4; the D gene is possibly TRBD2 (5 bases). The CDR3 totals 18 residues. From germline, CDR1 is MNHEY and CDR2 SMNVEV (reference sequence). Deletions cut 0 bases from V and 3 bases from J, with 18 bases between.

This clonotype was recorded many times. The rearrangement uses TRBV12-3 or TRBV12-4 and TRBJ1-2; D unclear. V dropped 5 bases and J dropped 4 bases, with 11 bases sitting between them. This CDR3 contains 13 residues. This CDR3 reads CASSRDGRYGYTF. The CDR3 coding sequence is TGTGCCAGCAGTCGCGACGGCCGCTATGGCTACACCTTC.

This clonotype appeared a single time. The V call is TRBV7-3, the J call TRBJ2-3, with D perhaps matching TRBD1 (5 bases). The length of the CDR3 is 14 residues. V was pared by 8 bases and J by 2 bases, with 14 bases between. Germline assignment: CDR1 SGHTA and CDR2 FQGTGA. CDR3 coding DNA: TGTGCCAGCGCCCTATCAGGGCCCACAGATACGCAGTATTTT. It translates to CASALSGPTDTQYF.

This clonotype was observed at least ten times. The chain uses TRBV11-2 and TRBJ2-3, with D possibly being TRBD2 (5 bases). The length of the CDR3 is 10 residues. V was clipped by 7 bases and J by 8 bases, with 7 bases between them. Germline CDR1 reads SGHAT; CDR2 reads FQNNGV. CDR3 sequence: CASKGSTQYF. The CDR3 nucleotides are TGTGCCAGCAAAGGGAGTACGCAGTATTTT.

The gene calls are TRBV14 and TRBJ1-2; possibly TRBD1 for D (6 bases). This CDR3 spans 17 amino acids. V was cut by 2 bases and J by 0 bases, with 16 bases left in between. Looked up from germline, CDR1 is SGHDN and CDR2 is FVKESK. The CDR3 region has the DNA TGTGCCAGCAGCCAACTGCCCGGGACATCTTCTAACTATGGCTACACCTTC. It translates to CASSQLPGTSSNYGYTF. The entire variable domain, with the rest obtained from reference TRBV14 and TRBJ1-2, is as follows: EAGVTQFPSHSVIEKGQTVTLRCDPISGHDNLYWYRRVMGKEIKFLLHFVKESKQDESGMPNNRFLAERTGGTYSTLKVQPAELEDSGVYFCASSQLPGTSSNYGYTFGSGTRLTVV.

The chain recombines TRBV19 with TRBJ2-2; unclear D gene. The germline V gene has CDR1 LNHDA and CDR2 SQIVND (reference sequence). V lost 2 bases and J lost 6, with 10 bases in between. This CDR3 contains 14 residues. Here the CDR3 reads CASSILGTSGELFF. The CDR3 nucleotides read TGTGCCAGTAGTATATTAGGAACTTCCGGGGAGCTGTTTTTT.

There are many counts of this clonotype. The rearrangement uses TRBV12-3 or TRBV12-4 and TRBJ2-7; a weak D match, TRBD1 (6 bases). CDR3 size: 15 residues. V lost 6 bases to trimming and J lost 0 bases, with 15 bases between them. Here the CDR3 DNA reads TGTGCCAGCAGCCCCTCAGCGACAGGCTCCTACGAGCAGTACTTC. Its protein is CASSPSATGSYEQYF.

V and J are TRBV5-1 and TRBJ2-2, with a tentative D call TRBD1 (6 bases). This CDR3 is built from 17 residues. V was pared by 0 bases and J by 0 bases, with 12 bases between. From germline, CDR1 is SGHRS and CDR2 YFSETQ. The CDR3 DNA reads TGCGCCAGCAGCTTGGGGGGGTGGACAGCGAACACCGGGGAGCTGTTTTTT. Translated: CASSLGGWTANTGELFF.

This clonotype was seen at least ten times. The CDR3 sequence is CASSVRDNEQFF. CDR3 in DNA: TGTGCCAGCAGTGTCCGCGACAATGAGCAGTTCTTC. The V call is TRBV2, the J call TRBJ2-1; D remains ambiguous. CDR1 SNHLY and CDR2 FYNNEI come from the germline V gene. The germline V and J ends were trimmed by 4 bases and 5 bases, with 6 bases remaining between them. This CDR3 region has 12 residues. The complete variable domain, with remaining parts taken from reference TRBV2 and TRBJ2-1, reads EPEVTQTPSHQVTQMGQEVILRCVPISNHLYFYWYRQILGQKVEFLVSFYNNEISEKSEIFDDQFSVERPDGSNFTLKIRSTKLEDSAMYFCASSVRDNEQFFGPGTRLTVL.

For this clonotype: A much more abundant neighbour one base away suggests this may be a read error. CDR3 in DNA: TGTGCCAGCAGAGATTGGACCTACCGAGAGACCCAGTACTTC. This codes for CASRDWTYRETQYF. The chain recombines TRBV2 with TRBJ2-1; D unresolved. The J call is doubtful: the DNA matches TRBJ2-5 better. The CDR3 contains 14 residues. Germline assignment: CDR1 SNHLY and CDR2 FYNNEI.

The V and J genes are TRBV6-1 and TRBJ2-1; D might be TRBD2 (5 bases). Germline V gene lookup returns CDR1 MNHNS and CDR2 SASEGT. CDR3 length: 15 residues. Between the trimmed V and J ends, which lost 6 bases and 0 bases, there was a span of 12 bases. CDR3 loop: CASRIGGGSYNEQFF. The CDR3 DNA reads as TGTGCCAGCAGAATCGGCGGAGGCTCCTACAATGAGCAGTTCTTC.

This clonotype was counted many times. This CDR3 is CASSLVVEQYF. The CDR3 DNA is TGTGCCAGCAGCTTAGTTGTCGAGCAGTACTTC. This chain joins TRBV7-9 and TRBJ2-7; the D is unclear. This CDR3 region has 11 residues. CDR1 and CDR2 from the germline V gene are SEHNR and FQNEAQ (reference sequence). V lost 1 base, J lost 6 bases, and 4 bases lay in between.

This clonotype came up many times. The CDR3 is CASSVYGTSYEQYF. In DNA form, the CDR3 reads TGTGCCAGCTCTGTTTACGGGACATCCTACGAGCAGTACTTC. This chain uses TRBV28 with TRBJ2-7; possibly TRBD1 for D (6 bases). Germline assignment: CDR1 MDHEN and CDR2 SYDVKM. The CDR3 consists of 14 residues. The germline V and J ends were trimmed by 8 bases and 1 base, with 15 bases remaining between them. Full variable domain (outside the CDR3, taken from reference TRBV28 and TRBJ2-7): DVKVTQSSRYLVKRTGEKVFLECVQDMDHENMFWYRQDPGLGLRLIYFSYDVKMKEKGDIPEGYSVSREKKERFSLILESASTNQTSMYLCASSVYGTSYEQYFGPGTRLTVT.

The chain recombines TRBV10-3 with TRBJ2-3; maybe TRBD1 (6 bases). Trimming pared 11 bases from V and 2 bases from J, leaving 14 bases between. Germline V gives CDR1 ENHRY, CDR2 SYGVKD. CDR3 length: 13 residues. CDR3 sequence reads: CAAQQGNTDTQYF. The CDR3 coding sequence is TGTGCCGCCCAACAGGGCAACACAGATACGCAGTATTTT.

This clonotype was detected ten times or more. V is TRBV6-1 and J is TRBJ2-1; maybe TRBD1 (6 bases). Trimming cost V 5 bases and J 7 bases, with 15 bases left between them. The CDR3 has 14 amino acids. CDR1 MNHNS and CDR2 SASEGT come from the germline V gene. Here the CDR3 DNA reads TGTGCCAGCAGTACACAGGGTGCTGCGAATGAGCAGTTCTTC. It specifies CASSTQGAANEQFF.

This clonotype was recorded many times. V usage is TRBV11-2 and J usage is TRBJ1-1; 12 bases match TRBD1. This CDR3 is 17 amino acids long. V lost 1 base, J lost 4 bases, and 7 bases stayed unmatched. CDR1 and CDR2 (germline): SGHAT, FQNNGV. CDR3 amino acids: CASSLAGTGGQGTEAFF. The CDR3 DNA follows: TGTGCCAGCAGCTTAGCCGGGACAGGGGGCCAGGGCACTGAAGCTTTCTTT. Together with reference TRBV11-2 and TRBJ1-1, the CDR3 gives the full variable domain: EAGVAQSPRYKIIEKRQSVAFWCNPISGHATLYWYQQILGQGPKLLIQFQNNGVVDDSQLPKDRFSAERLKGVDSTLKIQPAKLEDSAVYLCASSLAGTGGQGTEAFFGQGTRLTVV.

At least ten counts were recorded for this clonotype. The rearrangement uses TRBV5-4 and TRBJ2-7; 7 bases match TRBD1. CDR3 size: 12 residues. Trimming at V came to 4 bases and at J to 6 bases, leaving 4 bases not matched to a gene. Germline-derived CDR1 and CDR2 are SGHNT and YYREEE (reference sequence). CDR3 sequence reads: CASSRDSSEQYF. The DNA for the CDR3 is TGTGCCAGCAGCCGGGACAGTAGCGAGCAGTACTTC.

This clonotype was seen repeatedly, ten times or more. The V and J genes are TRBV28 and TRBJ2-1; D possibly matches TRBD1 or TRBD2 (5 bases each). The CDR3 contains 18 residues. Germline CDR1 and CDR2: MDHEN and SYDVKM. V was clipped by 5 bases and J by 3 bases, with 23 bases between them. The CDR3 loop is CASSPPGDRSWLYNEQFF. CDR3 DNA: TGTGCCAGCAGTCCGCCCGGGGACCGGAGTTGGCTCTACAATGAGCAGTTCTTC.

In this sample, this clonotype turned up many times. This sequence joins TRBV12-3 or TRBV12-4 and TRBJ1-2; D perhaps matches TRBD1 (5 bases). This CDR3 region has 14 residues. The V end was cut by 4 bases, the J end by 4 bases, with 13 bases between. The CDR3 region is CASSYLAGGYGYTF. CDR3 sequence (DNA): TGTGCCAGCAGTTATCTCGCTGGGGGCTATGGCTACACCTTC.

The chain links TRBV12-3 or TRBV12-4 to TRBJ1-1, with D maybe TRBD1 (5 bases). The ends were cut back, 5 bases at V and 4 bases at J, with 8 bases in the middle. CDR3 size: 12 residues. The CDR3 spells CASSRGSTEAFF. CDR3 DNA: TGTGCCAGCAGTAGGGGTAGCACTGAAGCTTTCTTT.